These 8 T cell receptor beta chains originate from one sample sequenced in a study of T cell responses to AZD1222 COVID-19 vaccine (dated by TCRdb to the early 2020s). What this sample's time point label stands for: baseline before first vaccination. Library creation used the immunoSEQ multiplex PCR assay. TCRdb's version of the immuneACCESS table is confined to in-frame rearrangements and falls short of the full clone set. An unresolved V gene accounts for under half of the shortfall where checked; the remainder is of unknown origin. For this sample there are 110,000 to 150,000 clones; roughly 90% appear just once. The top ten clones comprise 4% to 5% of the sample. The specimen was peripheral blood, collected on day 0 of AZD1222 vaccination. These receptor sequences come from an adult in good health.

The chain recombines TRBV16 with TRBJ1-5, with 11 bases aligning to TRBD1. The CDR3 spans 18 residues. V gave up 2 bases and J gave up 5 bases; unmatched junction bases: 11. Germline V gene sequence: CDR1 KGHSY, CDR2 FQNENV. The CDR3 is CASSQILSRDRGYQPQHF. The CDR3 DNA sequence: TGTGCCAGCAGCCAAATACTTAGCCGGGACAGGGGGTATCAGCCCCAGCATTTT.

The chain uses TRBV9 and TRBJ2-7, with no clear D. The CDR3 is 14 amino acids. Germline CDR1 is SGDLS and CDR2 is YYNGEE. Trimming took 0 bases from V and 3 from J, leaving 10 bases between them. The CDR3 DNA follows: TGTGCCAGCAGCGTAGGGGATAATAGCTACGAGCAGTACTTC. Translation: CASSVGDNSYEQYF.

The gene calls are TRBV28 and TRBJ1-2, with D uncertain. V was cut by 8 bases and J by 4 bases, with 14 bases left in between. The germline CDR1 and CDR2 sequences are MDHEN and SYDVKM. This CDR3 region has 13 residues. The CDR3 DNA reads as TGTGCCAGCTATCCCCTAAACAGCTATGGCTACACCTTC. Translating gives CASYPLNSYGYTF.

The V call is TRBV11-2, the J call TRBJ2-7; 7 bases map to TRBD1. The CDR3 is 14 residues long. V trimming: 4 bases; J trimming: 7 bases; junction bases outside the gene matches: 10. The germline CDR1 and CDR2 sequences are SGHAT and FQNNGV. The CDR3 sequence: CASSSTGREWEQYF. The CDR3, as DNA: TGTGCCAGCAGCTCGACAGGGCGTGAATGGGAGCAGTACTTC.

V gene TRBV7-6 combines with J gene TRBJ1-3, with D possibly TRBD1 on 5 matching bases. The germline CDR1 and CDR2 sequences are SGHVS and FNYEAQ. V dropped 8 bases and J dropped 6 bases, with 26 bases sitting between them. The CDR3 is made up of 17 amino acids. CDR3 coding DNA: TGTGCCAGCGCCGGCATACGGACTAGCGCCAGGGAAAACACCATATATTTT. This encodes CASAGIRTSARENTIYF.

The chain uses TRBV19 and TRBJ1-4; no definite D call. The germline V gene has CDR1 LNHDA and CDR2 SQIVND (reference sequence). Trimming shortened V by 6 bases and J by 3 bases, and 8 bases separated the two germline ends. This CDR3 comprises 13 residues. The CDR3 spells CASRERPNEKLFF. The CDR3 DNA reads TGTGCCAGTAGGGAACGACCTAATGAAAAACTGTTTTTT.

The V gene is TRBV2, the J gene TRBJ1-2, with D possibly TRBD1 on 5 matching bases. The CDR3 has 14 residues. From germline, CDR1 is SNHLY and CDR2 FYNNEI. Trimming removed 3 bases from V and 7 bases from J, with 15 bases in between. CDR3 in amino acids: CASSDRPTRGGYTF. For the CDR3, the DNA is TGTGCCAGCAGTGATCGACCAACAAGGGGTGGCTACACCTTC.

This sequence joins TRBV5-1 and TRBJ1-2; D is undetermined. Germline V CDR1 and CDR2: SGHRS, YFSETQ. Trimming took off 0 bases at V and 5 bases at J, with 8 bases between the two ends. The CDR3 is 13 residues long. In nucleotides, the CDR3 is TGCGCCAGCAGCTTGGAGGGAGATTATGGCTACACCTTC. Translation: CASSLEGDYGYTF.